This T cell receptor (beta chain) was recovered during a study of blood T cell repertoires in COVID-19. Study-level information: Material from acute and convalescent COVID-19 was sourced from the United States, Italy and Spain. T cells, B-cell-depleted T cells, or PBMCs provided the cDNA or gDNA that served as material.

Original handling: Amplifying reference gene primers gave estimates of nucleated cell counts. The table came from immunoSEQ multiplex PCR; TCRdb's copy has only in-frame clones and leaves some out. The V and J calls and the clone size are those of that table, but D and trimming were determined from the DNA. The table includes approximately 110,000 clones, 84% detected once. This sequence originates from a middle-aged woman with acute or convalescent COVID-19. The sample was peripheral blood.

CDR3 amino acids: CASSFTGGDSPLHF. DNA for the CDR3: TGTGCCAGCAGCTTTACAGGGGGCGATTCACCCCTCCACTTT. V is TRBV5-4 and J is TRBJ1-6, with TRBD1 matching 9 bases. Germline V gene data show CDR1 as SGHNT and CDR2 as YYREEE (reference sequence). Trimming removed 2 bases from V and 8 bases from J; junction bases left unmatched: 2. This CDR3 has 14 residues. The entire variable domain, with the rest obtained from reference TRBV5-4 and TRBJ1-6, is as follows: ETGVTQSPTHLIKTRGQQVTLRCSSQSGHNTVSWYQQALGQGPQFIFQYYREEENGRGNFPPRFSGLQFPNYSSELNVNALELDDSALYLCASSFTGGDSPLHFGNGTRLTVT.